The entry that follows covers one TCR beta chain sequence. Antigen specificity is unknown. The repertoire was sequenced with immunoSEQ multiplex PCR; TCRdb's copy has only in-frame clones and lacks some. Found here are roughly 43,000 clones, just under 80% of them singletons; the top ten hold roughly 22%. The data belong to a study of T cell responses to AZD1222 COVID-19 vaccine. General study findings and limits: Two doses of AZD1222 preceded a rise in Spike-specific TCR breadth and depth. Sampling that yielded the repertoires occurred only after the peak T cell response. Donors were chiefly white British, with a greater number of females, and clonal diversity was perhaps underestimated.

The clonotype originates from an adult who received the MenACWY meningococcal vaccine as a control. Sequences were derived from peripheral blood, sampled 28 days after the second dose of the MenACWY control vaccine.

CDR3 coding DNA: TGTGCCAGCAGCTCCCAAGTGGGGGGGGAGACCCAGTACTTC. Its translation is CASSSQVGGETQYF. J is TRBJ2-5 and V is TRBV5-5; 7 bases are shared with TRBD2. The CDR3 totals 14 residues. The germline V gene has CDR1 SGHKS and CDR2 YYEKEE (reference sequence). Germline trimming cut 3 bases from V and 5 bases from J; bases unmatched to any gene: 7. Full variable domain (remainder filled in from reference TRBV5-5 and TRBJ2-5): DAGVTQSPTHLIKTRGQQVTLRCSPISGHKSVSWYQQVLGQGPQFIFQYYEKEERGRGNFPDRFSARQFPNYSSELNVNALLLGDSALYLCASSSQVGGETQYFGPGTRLLVL.